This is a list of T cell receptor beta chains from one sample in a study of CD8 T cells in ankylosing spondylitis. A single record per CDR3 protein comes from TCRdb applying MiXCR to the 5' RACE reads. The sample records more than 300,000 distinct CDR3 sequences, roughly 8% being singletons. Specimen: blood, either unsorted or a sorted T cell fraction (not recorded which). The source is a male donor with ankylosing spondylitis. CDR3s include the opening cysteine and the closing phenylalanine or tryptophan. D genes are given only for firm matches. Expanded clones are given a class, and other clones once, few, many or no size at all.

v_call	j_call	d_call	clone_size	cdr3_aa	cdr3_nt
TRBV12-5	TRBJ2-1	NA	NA	CASGLVRQPHLGEQFF	TGTGCTAGTGGTTTGGTCAGGCAGCCTCATCTAGGGGAGCAGTTCTTC
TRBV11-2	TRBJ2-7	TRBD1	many	CASSLNRGPYEQYF	TGTGCCAGCAGCTTAAACAGGGGACCCTACGAGCAGTACTTC
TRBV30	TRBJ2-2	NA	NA	CAWNPTALGTGELFF	TGTGCCTGGAACCCAACAGCGCTCGGCACCGGGGAGCTGTTTTTT
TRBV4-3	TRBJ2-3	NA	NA	CASSQDSGMDTQYF	TGCGCCAGCAGCCAAGATTCAGGGATGGATACGCAGTATTTT
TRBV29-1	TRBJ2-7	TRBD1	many	CSVQTGGSYEQYF	TGCAGCGTGCAGACAGGGGGCTCCTACGAGCAGTACTTC
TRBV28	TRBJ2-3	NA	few	CASSLIGTPRPDTQYF	TGTGCCAGCAGTTTAATAGGGACACCAAGGCCAGATACGCAGTATTTT
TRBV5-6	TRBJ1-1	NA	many	CASSFNTEAFF	TGTGCCAGCAGCTTTAACACTGAAGCTTTCTTT
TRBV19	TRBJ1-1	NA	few	CASIPRDGGEAFF	TGTGCCAGTATCCCAAGGGATGGAGGCGAAGCTTTCTTT
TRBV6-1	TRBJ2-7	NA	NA	CASSRDERYEQYF	TGTGCCAGCAGTAGGGACGAGCGGTACGAGCAGTACTTC
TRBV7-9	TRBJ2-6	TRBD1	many	CASSDRQGSGANVLTF	TGTGCCAGCAGCGATCGACAGGGCTCTGGGGCCAACGTCCTGACTTTC
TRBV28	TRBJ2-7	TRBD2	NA	CASLSGEGWSSYEQYF	TGTGCCAGTCTTTCTGGGGAGGGATGGAGCTCCTACGAGCAGTACTTC
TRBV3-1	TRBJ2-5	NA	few	CASSQVGEDQETQYF	TGTGCCAGCAGCCAAGTTGGGGAGGACCAAGAGACCCAGTACTTC
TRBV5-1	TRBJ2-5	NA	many	CASSSELQETQYF	TGCGCCAGCAGCTCAGAGCTTCAAGAGACCCAGTACTTC
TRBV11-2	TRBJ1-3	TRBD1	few	CASSLFLRVQGAGNTIYF	TGTGCCAGCAGCTTATTTTTGAGGGTACAGGGGGCTGGAAACACCATATATTTT
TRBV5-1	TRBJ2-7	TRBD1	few	CASSLGDRGHEQYF	TGCGCCAGCAGCCTAGGGGACAGGGGGCACGAGCAGTACTTC
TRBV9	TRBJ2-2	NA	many	CASSVSRGSGELFF	TGTGCCAGCAGCGTCAGCAGGGGATCCGGGGAGCTGTTTTTT
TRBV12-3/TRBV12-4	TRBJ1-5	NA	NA	CASTDGNQPQHF	TGTGCCAGCACGGACGGAAATCAGCCCCAGCATTTT
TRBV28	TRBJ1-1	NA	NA	CASRFRVHTEAFF	TGTGCCAGCCGATTTAGGGTTCACACTGAAGCTTTCTTT
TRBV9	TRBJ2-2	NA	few	CASSVDRPANTGELFF	TGTGCCAGCAGCGTAGATCGCCCCGCGAACACCGGGGAGCTGTTTTTT
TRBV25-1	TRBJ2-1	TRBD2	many	CASSPPGLAGGPEQFF	TGTGCCAGCAGCCCCCCGGGACTAGCGGGAGGACCTGAGCAGTTCTTC